Each of the 23 T cell receptor beta chains below was sequenced from the same sample in a study of CD8 T cells in ankylosing spondylitis. Each CDR3 protein gets one entry after TCRdb re-called the 5' RACE reads with MiXCR. The profile covers 90,000 to 120,000 distinct CDR3 sequences, with nearly 25% appearing a single time and roughly 12% taken by the ten largest. Sequencing input: synovial fluid, either unsorted or a sorted T cell fraction (not recorded which). These receptors were obtained from a male donor with ankylosing spondylitis.

The chain uses TRBV3-1 and TRBJ2-3, with 7 bases lining up with TRBD2. After removal of 4 bases from V and 2 bases from J, the junction contained 6 bases not matched to a gene. Germline assignment: CDR1 LGHDT and CDR2 YNNKEL (reference sequence). The length of the CDR3 is 15 residues. CDR3 loop: CASSRLRENTDTQYF. As DNA, the CDR3 is TGTGCCAGCAGCCGATTGCGGGAGAACACAGATACGCAGTATTTT.

The chain carries TRBV5-1 and TRBJ2-7; TRBD1 matches 8 bases. J gave up 6 bases and V 6 bases, and 8 bases lay outside the gene matches. Germline CDR1 SGHRS, CDR2 YFSETQ. This CDR3 has 13 amino acids. CDR3 sequence reads: CASTVGQGGEQYF. CDR3 nucleotides: TGCGCCAGCACCGTAGGACAGGGTGGCGAGCAGTACTTC.

The chain employs TRBV3-1 and TRBJ1-2; D is unclear. This CDR3 region has 15 residues. CDR1 and CDR2 from the germline V gene are LGHDT and YNNKEL (reference sequence). The ends were cut back, 0 bases at V and 5 bases at J, with 13 bases in the middle. The CDR3 here is CASSQEGASIYGYTF. CDR3 in DNA: TGTGCCAGCAGCCAAGAGGGAGCAAGTATTTATGGCTACACCTTC.

This clonotype was seen a few times. This sequence joins TRBV27 and TRBJ2-3, with 11 bases that match TRBD2. This CDR3 is 15 amino acids long. CDR1 MNHEY and CDR2 SMNVEV come from the germline V gene (reference sequence). The trim removed 7 bases at V and 3 bases at J, leaving 6 bases unmatched. As DNA, the CDR3 is TGTGCCAGCACCAGACTAGCGGGATGGACAGATACGCAGTATTTT. It translates to CASTRLAGWTDTQYF.

This clonotype was found many times. The chain has TRBV18 and TRBJ2-1; D is unresolved. The CDR3 has 13 amino acids. V lost 6 bases and J lost 8, with 14 bases in between. The germline V gene has CDR1 KGHSH and CDR2 LQKENI. CDR3 sequence reads: CASSPETSDEQFF. DNA of the CDR3: TGTGCCAGCTCCCCTGAGACCAGCGATGAGCAGTTCTTC.

This rearrangement joins TRBV4-1 to TRBJ2-1; tentative D call: TRBD2 (5 bases). Trimming took 0 bases from V and 0 from J, leaving 9 bases between them. CDR3 length: 16 residues. Germline assignment: CDR1 MGHRA and CDR2 YSYEKL. The CDR3 bases are TGCGCCAGCAGCCAAGATTTTAGCGCCTCCTACAATGAGCAGTTCTTC. Translation gives CASSQDFSASYNEQFF.

This clonotype was seen at least ten times. V is TRBV14 and J is TRBJ2-5, with D perhaps being TRBD1 or TRBD2 (5 bases each). V was trimmed by 5 bases and J by 1 base, leaving 14 bases between them. Germline assignment: CDR1 SGHDN and CDR2 FVKESK. The CDR3 has 15 residues. The DNA for the CDR3 is TGTGCCAGCAGCACCCTTCTAGGGACCCAAGAGACCCAGTACTTC. This gives the protein CASSTLLGTQETQYF.

This clonotype was seen a handful of times. The chain combines TRBV20-1 with TRBJ2-5; 10 bases map to TRBD2. The length of the CDR3 is 14 residues. Germline CDR1 reads DFQATT; CDR2 reads SNEGSKA (reference sequence). Trimming took 7 bases from V and 3 from J; bases not matched to a gene: 8. The CDR3 nucleotides are TGCAGTGTCACGCCGGGACTAGCGAAAGAGACCCAGTACTTC. Encoded protein: CSVTPGLAKETQYF.

This clonotype was observed a handful of times. The chain is built from TRBV5-4 and TRBJ1-6, with D uncertain. The germline V gene has CDR1 SGHNT and CDR2 YYREEE (reference sequence). The CDR3 covers 14 residues. The V end was cut by 0 bases, the J end by 6 bases, with 7 bases between. The CDR3 DNA is TGTGCCAGCAGCTTGGATCTTAGTAATTCACCCCTCCACTTT. Its protein is CASSLDLSNSPLHF.

This chain uses TRBV20-1 with TRBJ2-3; 11 bases fit TRBD2. V was clipped by 1 base and J by 2 bases; unmatched bases: 5. CDR1 and CDR2 from the germline V gene are DFQATT and SNEGSKA (reference sequence). The CDR3 has 16 amino acids. The CDR3 DNA is TGCAGTGCTAGAGGCTTACTAGCGGGAGACACAGATACGCAGTATTTT. Translating it yields CSARGLLAGDTDTQYF.

This clonotype was detected only a few times. The V and J genes are TRBV6-2 or TRBV6-3 and TRBJ2-7; D is unclear. V dropped 0 bases and J dropped 1 base, with 13 bases sitting between them. This CDR3 spans 16 amino acids. The germline V gene has CDR1 MNHEY and CDR2 SVGEGT. Here the CDR3 reads CASSYSRYEESYEQYV. The CDR3 nucleotides are TGTGCCAGCAGTTACTCGAGGTACGAAGAATCCTACGAGCAGTACGTC.

The genes are TRBV7-8 and TRBJ1-5; tentatively, D is TRBD1 (6 bases). The CDR3 extends over 17 amino acids. CDR1 is SGHVS and CDR2 is FQNEAQ in the germline V gene. Trimming removed 3 bases from V and 7 bases from J, with 22 bases in between. Here the CDR3 DNA reads TGTGCCAGCAGCTTTTTCCCTACGGCAGGGGCACGGCAGCCCCAGCATTTT. Its protein is CASSFFPTAGARQPQHF.

The J gene is TRBJ1-2, the V gene TRBV5-1, with D possibly being TRBD1 (5 bases). This CDR3 spans 15 amino acids. V dropped 4 bases and J dropped 1 base, with 14 bases sitting between them. CDR1 SGHRS and CDR2 YFSETQ come from the germline V gene. CDR3 residues: CASSRMGGLNYGYTF. Written as DNA, the CDR3 is TGCGCCAGCAGCCGGATGGGGGGACTTAACTATGGCTACACCTTC.

This clonotype was detected a few times. The genes are TRBV10-3 and TRBJ1-1; a weak D match, TRBD1 (6 bases). This CDR3 is 16 amino acids long. Germline assignment: CDR1 ENHRY and CDR2 SYGVKD. The V end was cut by 6 bases, the J end by 0 bases, with 17 bases between. CDR3 DNA sequence: TGTGCCATCAGGTCTCAGACCGGGACACTGAACACTGAAGCTTTCTTT. Its protein product is CAIRSQTGTLNTEAFF.

Judged by abundance, this clonotype is medium-sized. The chain uses TRBV20-1 and TRBJ1-4; D unclear. V was pared by 5 bases and J by 8 bases, with 9 bases between. The germline V gene encodes CDR1 DFQATT and CDR2 SNEGSKA (reference sequence). The CDR3 runs to 11 residues. CDR3 in DNA: TGCAGTGCTCGTCTGGGAGAAAAACTGTTTTTT. As protein: CSARLGEKLFF.

This clonotype was found a few times. This chain links TRBV19 with TRBJ1-5; maybe TRBD1 (5 bases). The germline CDR1 and CDR2 sequences are LNHDA and SQIVND (reference sequence). Trimming removed 2 bases from V and 3 bases from J, with 14 bases in between. The CDR3 contains 16 residues. CDR3 sequence reads: CASSIIGTAFNQPQHF. As DNA, the CDR3 is TGTGCCAGTAGTATAATTGGGACCGCCTTCAATCAGCCCCAGCATTTT.

By share, this clonotype counts as medium-sized. The V call is TRBV28, the J call TRBJ2-3; a weak D match, TRBD2 (5 bases). The CDR3 runs to 16 residues. Germline assignment: CDR1 MDHEN and CDR2 SYDVKM. Trimming shortened V by 4 bases and J by 4 bases, and 18 bases separated the two germline ends. CDR3 protein: CASSSLPSARADTQYF. CDR3 DNA: TGTGCCAGCAGTTCCCTCCCGAGCGCGAGGGCAGATACGCAGTATTTT.

V and J are TRBV12-3 or TRBV12-4 and TRBJ2-1, with unresolved D. The CDR3 is 14 residues long. V was clipped by 3 bases and J by 8 bases, with 14 bases between them. CDR3 DNA sequence: TGTGCCAGCAGTTTGGTTGAGAATGACGATGAGCAGTTCTTC. Protein product: CASSLVENDDEQFF.

This chain links TRBV6-1 with TRBJ1-2, with a possible D match to TRBD1 (6 bases). Between the trimmed V and J ends, which lost 0 bases and 8 bases, there was a span of 16 bases. Germline V CDR1 and CDR2: MNHNS, SASEGT. This CDR3 is 15 amino acids long. Written as DNA, the CDR3 is TGTGCCAGCAGTGAAGCAAGACAGGAGATGGAAGGCTACACCTTC. It is translated as CASSEARQEMEGYTF.

This chain connects TRBV19 to TRBJ2-1, with 14 nucleotides matching TRBD2. CDR1 LNHDA and CDR2 SQIVND come from the germline V gene (reference sequence). With 6 bases clipped from V and 7 bases from J, the junction kept 8 bases outside the gene matches. This CDR3 is 16 amino acids long. CDR3 DNA sequence: TGTGCCAGTAGGGGACTAGCGGGAGATCGGGGTAATGAGCAGTTCTTC. This encodes CASRGLAGDRGNEQFF.

J is TRBJ1-1 and V is TRBV5-1; D call uncertain. This CDR3 is 13 amino acids long. Trimming removed 4 bases from V and 10 bases from J, with 17 bases in between. Germline values: CDR1 SGHRS, CDR2 YFSETQ. CDR3 DNA sequence: TGCGCCAGCAGCAAAAAGGGCGGGGAACGAGCTTTCTTT. It encodes CASSKKGGERAFF.

Only a few counts were recorded for this clonotype. V is TRBV5-6 and J is TRBJ2-7; TRBD1 matches at 7 bases. Germline values: CDR1 SGHDT, CDR2 YYEEEE. The CDR3 loop spans 15 amino acids. V was clipped by 1 base and J by 1 base; unmatched bases: 5. The CDR3 is CASSLYGRGSYEQYF. The CDR3 region has the DNA TGTGCCAGCAGCTTGTACGGCAGGGGGTCCTACGAGCAGTACTTC.

The chain has TRBV27 and TRBJ1-4, with TRBD1 matching over 7 bases. The CDR3 has 14 amino acids. Unmatched junction bases numbered 9, after V lost 7 bases and J lost 7 bases. Germline CDR1 MNHEY, CDR2 SMNVEV (reference sequence). In nucleotides, the CDR3 is TGTGCCAGCAAGACAGGGAGGGCTACTGAAAAACTGTTTTTT. This gives the protein CASKTGRATEKLFF.